A single sample is the source of the 18 T cell receptor beta chains below, sequenced in a study of early T cells in non-severe SARS-CoV-2 infection. TCRdb recomputed calls from the 5' RACE reads with MiXCR, one row per CDR3 protein. Of tens of thousands of distinct CDR3 sequences detected, less than 5.5% appear once; the ten largest clones hold around 4%. The sequencing input was whole blood. The source is an adult who was a healthcare worker with PCR-confirmed SARS-CoV-2 infection or an uninfected control (not recorded which).

J is TRBJ2-7 and V is TRBV11-2, with D perhaps matching TRBD1 (5 bases). V lost 5 bases and J lost 2, with 10 bases in between. The germline V gene has CDR1 SGHAT and CDR2 FQNNGV. This CDR3 has 13 amino acids. CDR3 sequence reads: CASSLRTTYEQYF. The CDR3 coding sequence is TGTGCCAGCAGCCTACGGACAACCTACGAGCAGTACTTC.

This clonotype has ten or more counts. This chain uses TRBV11-2 with TRBJ2-3; TRBD2 agrees at 12 bases. The CDR3 is made up of 17 amino acids. Germline CDR1 reads SGHAT; CDR2 reads FQNNGV. V lost 8 bases, J lost 0 bases, and 9 bases stayed unmatched. The CDR3 reads CASGGLAGGTSTDTQYF. As DNA, the CDR3 is TGTGCCAGCGGGGGACTAGCGGGCGGGACTAGCACAGATACGCAGTATTTT.

This clonotype is categorized as medium-sized. The chain joins TRBV11-2 to TRBJ1-4, with D perhaps matching TRBD1 (5 bases). Germline V CDR1 and CDR2: SGHAT, FQNNGV. V was clipped by 5 bases and J by 0 bases, with 10 bases between them. There are 15 residues in the CDR3. CDR3: CASSLRGTTNEKLFF. In DNA, the CDR3 is TGTGCCAGCAGCCTACGGGGGACAACTAATGAAAAACTGTTTTTT.

As to this clonotype: A much larger clone sits a single nucleotide away, making a read error possible. The chain carries TRBV18 and TRBJ1-1; no firm D call. The germline V gene encodes CDR1 KGHSH and CDR2 LQKENI. The CDR3 runs to 14 residues. Trimming removed 2 bases at V and 4 bases at J, with 11 bases between. The CDR3 reads CASSPSESGTEAFF. The CDR3 coding sequence is TGTGCCAGCTCACCATCGGAGAGTGGCACTGAAGCTTTCTTT.

This clonotype appeared many times. The rearrangement uses TRBV6-2 or TRBV6-3 and TRBJ1-5; tentatively, D is TRBD1 (5 bases). The CDR3 has 15 amino acids. Germline V gene lookup returns CDR1 MNHEY and CDR2 SVGEGT. The V end was cut by 2 bases, the J end by 3 bases, with 11 bases between. The CDR3 bases are TGTGCCAGCAGTTACCCAGACAGAAACAATCAGCCCCAGCATTTT. Its translation: CASSYPDRNNQPQHF.

This clonotype was recorded a few times. The chain links TRBV18 to TRBJ2-2; TRBD1 might be the D (7 bases). V lost 6 bases to trimming and J lost 5 bases, with 19 bases between them. CDR3 length: 16 residues. Per the germline V gene, CDR1 is KGHSH and CDR2 is LQKENI. CDR3 coding DNA: TGTGCCAGCTCTCTAAACGACAGGGACTTAACCGGGGAGCTGTTTTTT. Amino acid sequence: CASSLNDRDLTGELFF.

At least ten counts were recorded for this clonotype. The chain joins TRBV12-3 or TRBV12-4 to TRBJ2-7; the D gene is possibly TRBD1 (6 bases). The ends were cut back, 4 bases at V and 3 bases at J, with 22 bases in the middle. CDR3 length: 17 amino acids. The CDR3 nucleotides are TGTGCCAGCAGTTCACATACCACAGGGTACACCCTCTACGAGCAGTACTTC. Residues: CASSSHTTGYTLYEQYF.

The J gene is TRBJ2-6, the V gene TRBV20-1; D remains ambiguous. Germline loops: CDR1 DFQATT, CDR2 SNEGSKA (reference sequence). This CDR3 has 14 residues. Trimming cost V 5 bases and J 0 bases, with 8 bases left between them. CDR3 DNA sequence: TGCAGTGCTCCCGCCGGCTCTGGGGCCAACGTCCTGACTTTC. Amino acids: CSAPAGSGANVLTF.

The chain couples TRBV5-1 to TRBJ2-2; TRBD2 matches 8 bases. This CDR3 is built from 16 residues. Germline loops: CDR1 SGHRS, CDR2 YFSETQ. With V trimmed by 0 bases and J by 5 bases, 6 bases remained unmatched. The chain's CDR3 is CASSLAVTSETGELFF. The CDR3 DNA follows: TGCGCCAGCAGCTTGGCTGTGACTAGCGAAACCGGGGAGCTGTTTTTT.

In this sample, this clonotype turned up a few times. The chain employs TRBV29-1 and TRBJ2-7; 9 nucleotides line up with TRBD1. The germline V gene has CDR1 SQVTM and CDR2 ANQGSEA. The CDR3 loop spans 14 amino acids. Unmatched junction bases numbered 5, after V lost 5 bases and J lost 0 bases. CDR3 loop: CSVRTGDYSYEQYF. The CDR3 DNA follows: TGCAGCGTTCGGACAGGGGATTACTCCTACGAGCAGTACTTC.

The chain recombines TRBV3-2 with TRBJ2-3; the DNA was not used to check the table's D call, TRBD2. TRBV3-2 is deemed a pseudogene. The CDR3 contains 14 residues. The DNA of the CDR3 is TGTGCCAGTCCTCCGAGGTCGAGCACAGATACGCAGTATTTT. Its translation: CASPPRSSTDTQYF.

This clonotype was seen many times. The V gene is TRBV3-1, the J gene TRBJ1-4; D unresolved. The V end was cut by 2 bases, the J end by 0 bases, with 10 bases between. In germline, CDR1 is LGHDT, CDR2 YNNKEL (reference sequence). This CDR3 is built from 16 residues. CDR3 sequence: CASSQPRIATNEKLFF. The CDR3 DNA sequence: TGTGCCAGCAGCCAACCACGGATTGCAACTAATGAAAAACTGTTTTTT.

This clonotype has a count of ten or more. The chain employs TRBV7-8 and TRBJ1-4; D unresolved. Germline assignment: CDR1 SGHVS and CDR2 FQNEAQ. This CDR3 is built from 18 residues. Trimming shortened V by 1 base and J by 0 bases, and 15 bases separated the two germline ends. The CDR3 bases are TGTGCCAGCAGCTTAGTAGTTTGGGCTCCCACAACTAATGAAAAACTGTTTTTT. Encoded protein: CASSLVVWAPTTNEKLFF.

In its sample, this clonotype was seen many times. The genes are TRBV20-1 and TRBJ1-1; TRBD1 is a possible D gene (5 bases). Germline V gene lookup returns CDR1 DFQATT and CDR2 SNEGSKA (reference sequence). The CDR3 runs 12 residues. The V and J ends lost 6 bases and 2 bases respectively, with 10 bases between them. The CDR3 here is CSALDRNTEAFF. The CDR3 DNA sequence: TGCAGTGCCCTTGACAGAAACACTGAAGCTTTCTTT.

By proportion, this clonotype is medium-sized. The chain employs TRBV7-4 and TRBJ1-2; perhaps TRBD1 as D (5 bases). CDR3 length: 15 amino acids. Germline values: CDR1 SGHVT, CDR2 SQSDAQ. The V end was cut by 5 bases, the J end by 0 bases, with 13 bases between. The CDR3 protein is CASSGGRRANYGYTF. The CDR3 DNA reads TGTGCCAGCAGCGGGGGACGGAGAGCTAACTATGGCTACACCTTC. Full variable domain (remainder filled in from reference TRBV7-4 and TRBJ1-2): GAGVSQSPRYKVAKRGRDVALRCDSISGHVTLYWYRQTLGQGSEVLTYSQSDAQRDKSGRPSGRFSAERPERSVSTLKIQRTEQGDSAVYLCASSGGRRANYGYTFGSGTRLTVV.

Only a few counts were recorded for this clonotype. The J gene is TRBJ1-6, the V gene TRBV24-1; D not certain. V gave up 2 bases and J gave up 7 bases, with 11 bases separating them. Germline V gene lookup returns CDR1 KGHDR and CDR2 SFDVKD. CDR3 size: 15 residues. CDR3 bases: TGTGCCACCAGTGATTCCCGGGCCGTGAATTCACCCCTCCACTTT. Amino acids: CATSDSRAVNSPLHF.

V gene TRBV30 combines with J gene TRBJ1-2; 9 nucleotides agree with TRBD1. The V gene end was trimmed by 8 bases and the J gene end by 10 bases; junction bases not matched to a gene: 8. Germline loops: CDR1 GTSNPN, CDR2 SVGIG (reference sequence). This CDR3 spans 11 amino acids. The DNA of the CDR3 is TGTGCCGAGGACAGGGGCGGAATCTACACCTTC. Translated, it gives CAEDRGGIYTF.

This clonotype was observed many times. J is TRBJ1-1 and V is TRBV5-5; 9 bases align to TRBD1. With V trimmed by 3 bases and J by 5 bases, 8 bases remained unmatched. The germline CDR1 and CDR2 sequences are SGHKS and YYEKEE (reference sequence). CDR3 length: 15 amino acids. CDR3 protein: CASSYTGGERTEAFF. CDR3 DNA sequence: TGTGCCAGCAGCTACACAGGGGGCGAAAGGACTGAAGCTTTCTTT.